This T cell receptor beta chain was sequenced in a study of T cell repertoires in cytomegalovirus infection. In the study overall: TCR beta signatures that were public indicated CMV infection and matching HLA type. General study points: Cumulative public TCR beta family frequency identified CMV carriers with the relevant HLA. HLA-C-restricted TCR beta clonotypes specific for CMV led the ex vivo response.

Remarks on this clonotype: The antigen is not known.

V lost 6 bases, J lost 6 bases, and 10 bases stayed unmatched. Germline V gene lookup returns CDR1 MNHNS and CDR2 SASEGT. This CDR3 contains 15 residues. From the reads, TCRdb called clonotypes with MiXCR, one entry per CDR3 protein. The sample holds a few hundred thousand distinct CDR3 sequences; 15% to 20% are singletons and the top ten take 12%. Sequencing was done on a sample of PBMCs. The sequence was obtained from a human donor in good health (CMV status not recorded). Some clones in this sample may be carry-over from other donors' samples. V gene TRBV6-1 combines with J gene TRBJ2-3; 9 positions agree with TRBD1. As DNA, the CDR3 is TGTGCCAGCAGGACCGACAGGGGGGGAAAGGATACGCAGTATTTT. This codes for CASRTDRGGKDTQYF.